A single sample is the source of the 31 T cell receptor beta chains below, sequenced in a study of glioma-infiltrating T cells after dendritic cell vaccination. Time point indicated: after dendritic cell vaccination, including at tumor progression/relapse. The assay was immunoSEQ multiplex PCR, and TCRdb's table has in-frame clones only and misses some. There are some 90,000 clones in the sample; 75% to 85% occur only once, and 2% to 2.5% lies in the top ten. The specimen comprised blood, sampled after dendritic cell vaccination. These receptors were collected from a human donor with glioblastoma.

The rearrangement joins TRBV5-6 to TRBJ1-2, with D possibly TRBD1 on 6 matching bases. Between the trimmed V and J ends, which lost 3 bases and 4 bases, there was a span of 13 bases. The CDR3 covers 14 residues. Germline values: CDR1 SGHDT, CDR2 YYEEEE. The CDR3 sequence is CASSSPDRPYGYTF. Written as DNA, the CDR3 is TGTGCCAGCAGCTCCCCGGACAGACCCTATGGCTACACCTTC.

This clone was recorded a few times. The sample contains more than one DNA sequence encoding this CDR3. The rearrangement joins TRBV7-2 to TRBJ2-5, with 10 nucleotides matching TRBD1. The germline V gene has CDR1 SGHTA and CDR2 FQGNSA. This CDR3 has 15 amino acids. V shed 4 bases and J 5 bases; nucleotides not matched to a gene: 7. The CDR3 nucleotides are TGTGCCAGCAGCTGGAGACAGGGGGCAGAGGAGACCCAGTACTTC. It is translated as CASSWRQGAEETQYF.

V is TRBV9 and J is TRBJ2-7; 12 bases fit TRBD1. The CDR3 length is 15 residues. Looked up from germline, CDR1 is SGDLS and CDR2 is YYNGEE. V dropped 3 bases and J dropped 2; count of bases not matched to a gene: 3. In DNA form, the CDR3 reads TGTGCCAGCAGCGCCCGGGACAGGGGGCCCTACGAGCAGTACTTC. It is translated as CASSARDRGPYEQYF. Supplemented by reference TRBV9 and TRBJ2-7, the full variable domain reads DSGVTQTPKHLITATGQRVTLRCSPRSGDLSVYWYQQSLDQGLQFLIQYYNGEERAKGNILERFSAQQFPDLHSELNLSSLELGDSALYFCASSARDRGPYEQYFGPGTRLTVT.

The chain combines TRBV7-8 with TRBJ2-2, with TRBD1 matching 8 bases. The J segment lost 2 bases and the V segment lost 5 bases, leaving 4 bases of the junction unmatched. The CDR3 contains 15 residues. The germline V gene encodes CDR1 SGHVS and CDR2 FQNEAQ. The CDR3 here is CASSIDRGNTGELFF. The CDR3 DNA reads TGTGCCAGCAGCATCGACAGGGGCAACACCGGGGAGCTGTTTTTT.

The chain links TRBV19 to TRBJ2-3, with D possibly being TRBD2 (6 bases). V lost 1 base and J 9 bases, leaving 23 bases between the germline ends. Looked up from germline, CDR1 is LNHDA and CDR2 is SQIVND (reference sequence). There are 17 residues in the CDR3. CDR3: CASSIVPSALRGLTQYF. CDR3 DNA: TGTGCCAGTAGTATAGTACCTAGCGCCCTTAGAGGGTTGACGCAGTATTTT. Full variable domain (rest looked up from reference TRBV19 and TRBJ2-3): DGGITQSPKYLFRKEGQNVTLSCEQNLNHDAMYWYRQDPGQGLRLIYYSQIVNDFQKGDIAEGYSVSREKKESFPLTVTSAQKNPTAFYLCASSIVPSALRGLTQYFGPGTRLTVL.

Written as DNA, the CDR3 is TGCGCCAGCAGGCTAGCGGGAGAAGAGACCCAGTACTTC. Translation gives CASRLAGEETQYF. V gene TRBV10-2 combines with J gene TRBJ2-5, with 10 bases aligning to TRBD2. This CDR3 is built from 13 residues. The V and J ends lost 6 bases and 3 bases, in that order; junction bases with no gene match: 1. Per germline, CDR1 WSHSY and CDR2 SAAADI.

This sequence joins TRBV5-4 and TRBJ1-2; no clear D. CDR3 size: 13 residues. V was clipped by 4 bases and J by 2 bases, with 9 bases between them. CDR1 and CDR2 from the germline V gene are SGHNT and YYREEE (reference sequence). The CDR3 here is CASSANRNYGYTF. The CDR3 DNA sequence: TGTGCCAGCAGCGCGAATCGAAACTATGGCTACACCTTC.

The CDR3 is CASSVDRGGTDTQYF. The CDR3 nucleotides are TGTGCCAGCAGTGTAGACAGGGGAGGCACAGATACGCAGTATTTT. This rearrangement joins TRBV6-1 to TRBJ2-3; 8 bases map to TRBD1. This CDR3 is 15 amino acids long. CDR1 MNHNS and CDR2 SASEGT come from the germline V gene. V gave up 4 bases and J gave up 1 base; unmatched junction bases: 4.

This sequence joins TRBV19 and TRBJ2-3; 9 bases match TRBD2. The V segment lost 6 bases and the J segment 6 bases; nucleotides outside the gene matches: 7. Germline V gene data show CDR1 as LNHDA and CDR2 as SQIVND (reference sequence). The CDR3 totals 14 residues. CDR3 DNA: TGTGCCAGTAGGGGGGGACTAGCATGGGATACGCAGTATTTT. This sequence encodes CASRGGLAWDTQYF.

This rearrangement joins TRBV2 to TRBJ2-1; 9 bases are shared with TRBD1. CDR3 length: 16 residues. Germline-derived CDR1 and CDR2 are SNHLY and FYNNEI. V dropped 6 bases and J dropped 0; count of bases not matched to a gene: 6. CDR3 DNA sequence: TGTGCCAGCAGGATGACAGGGGGGCTCTCCTACAATGAGCAGTTCTTC. This codes for CASRMTGGLSYNEQFF.

This chain connects TRBV9 to TRBJ1-2; 8 bases fit TRBD1. CDR1 is SGDLS and CDR2 is YYNGEE in the germline V gene. J gave up 8 bases and V 5 bases, and 8 bases lay outside the gene matches. CDR3 length: 13 amino acids. CDR3 nucleotide sequence: TGTGCCAGCAGAGCTTATGACAGGGGAGGCTACACCTTC. It encodes CASRAYDRGGYTF.

J is TRBJ2-3 and V is TRBV25-1; TRBD1 matches 10 bases. Trimming at V came to 4 bases and at J to 6 bases, leaving 10 bases not matched to a gene. The CDR3 extends over 16 amino acids. From germline, CDR1 is MGHDK and CDR2 SYGVNS. The CDR3 DNA follows: TGTGCCAGCAGTGGACCGACAGGGGGCCGATTGGATACGCAGTATTTT. Amino acids: CASSGPTGGRLDTQYF.

This clone was observed once. The chain combines TRBV6-1 with TRBJ2-5; 7 bases map to TRBD1. V gave up 2 bases and J gave up 5 bases; unmatched junction bases: 11. CDR1 is MNHNS, CDR2 SASEGT, per germline. CDR3 size: 16 residues. This chain's CDR3 is CASSEQQGRLDETQYF. In DNA form, the CDR3 reads TGTGCCAGCAGTGAACAACAGGGGCGGCTTGATGAGACCCAGTACTTC.

The chain links TRBV4-1 to TRBJ2-2; TRBD2 is a possible D gene (5 bases). Germline CDR1 is MGHRA and CDR2 is YSYEKL. V lost 0 bases and J lost 7, with 12 bases in between. This CDR3 is built from 15 residues. CDR3 protein: CASSQDRGSNGELFF. The DNA of the CDR3 is TGCGCCAGCAGCCAAGATAGAGGGTCCAACGGGGAGCTGTTTTTT.

This rearrangement joins TRBV5-6 to TRBJ1-1; 9 bases are shared with TRBD1. With V trimmed by 5 bases and J by 7 bases, 9 bases remained unmatched. This CDR3 contains 14 residues. Germline assignment: CDR1 SGHDT and CDR2 YYEEEE. The CDR3 region is CASRRGQGIREAFF. The DNA for the CDR3 is TGTGCCAGCAGGCGCGGACAGGGGATTCGTGAAGCTTTCTTT.

This clone was counted once. CDR3 sequence (DNA): TGTGCCAGCAGCTTAGGATTTGGCCGAGCGGCTTTCTTT. Its translation: CASSLGFGRAAFF. V usage is TRBV11-1 and J usage is TRBJ1-1; D ambiguous. The V end was cut by 1 base, the J end by 11 bases, with 14 bases between. This CDR3 is 13 amino acids long. Germline V CDR1 and CDR2: SGHAT, FQDESV (reference sequence).

V usage is TRBV30 and J usage is TRBJ1-2; D call uncertain. Trimming removed 3 bases from V and 2 bases from J, with 10 bases in between. The germline V gene has CDR1 GTSNPN and CDR2 SVGIG (reference sequence). This CDR3 is built from 13 residues. CDR3: CAWSPQSNYGYTF. The CDR3 nucleotides read TGTGCCTGGAGCCCTCAGTCGAACTATGGCTACACCTTC.

The genes are TRBV18 and TRBJ2-7, with D perhaps matching TRBD2 (5 bases). This CDR3 has 14 residues. CDR1 and CDR2 from the germline V gene are KGHSH and LQKENI. Trimming removed 0 bases from V and 7 bases from J, with 13 bases in between. CDR3 sequence: CASSPPKPAGEQYF. Here the CDR3 DNA reads TGTGCCAGCTCACCACCGAAACCGGCGGGTGAGCAGTACTTC.

This clone occurred a few times. V and J are TRBV4-1 and TRBJ2-1; 8 positions agree with TRBD2. The CDR3 extends over 13 amino acids. The germline V gene encodes CDR1 MGHRA and CDR2 YSYEKL. With V trimmed by 0 bases and J by 14 bases, 6 bases remained unmatched. CDR3 residues: CASSQDMGLGKFF. The CDR3 DNA follows: TGCGCCAGCAGCCAAGATATGGGACTAGGGAAGTTCTTC.

This sequence joins TRBV2 and TRBJ2-5, with 8 bases fitting TRBD2. Germline lookup yields CDR1 SNHLY and CDR2 FYNNEI. The CDR3 runs 15 residues. V shed 6 bases, J shed 5 bases, and the junction held 11 bases outside the gene matches. CDR3 nucleotide sequence: TGTGCCAGCAGCTTAGCGGGGATCTTCGGGGAGACCCAGTACTTC. Translation: CASSLAGIFGETQYF.

The chain carries TRBV5-1 and TRBJ2-2; 11 bases align to TRBD2. The CDR3 consists of 16 residues. V lost 2 bases, J lost 3 bases, and 3 bases stayed unmatched. Germline CDR1 SGHRS, CDR2 YFSETQ. The chain's CDR3 is CASSFLAGGYTGELFF. CDR3 coding DNA: TGCGCCAGCAGCTTTCTAGCGGGGGGCTACACCGGGGAGCTGTTTTTT. Complete variable domain (other parts from reference TRBV5-1 and TRBJ2-2): KAGVTQTPRYLIKTRGQQVTLSCSPISGHRSVSWYQQTPGQGLQFLFEYFSETQRNKGNFPGRFSGRQFSNSRSEMNVSTLELGDSALYLCASSFLAGGYTGELFFGEGSRLTVL.

This chain connects TRBV19 to TRBJ2-5; 10 bases map to TRBD1. Judging by the DNA end, TRBJ2-7 fits better; the J call may be wrong. The CDR3 loop spans 16 amino acids. Germline CDR1 reads LNHDA; CDR2 reads SQIVND (reference sequence). The CDR3: CASSIDDRGPSYEQYF. The DNA of the CDR3 is TGTGCCAGTAGTATAGACGACAGGGGGCCTTCCTACGAGCAGTACTTC.

The chain employs TRBV18 and TRBJ2-1; 7 positions match TRBD1. Looked up from germline, CDR1 is KGHSH and CDR2 is LQKENI. This CDR3 spans 16 amino acids. Unmatched junction bases numbered 2, after V lost 0 bases and J lost 0 bases. The CDR3 nucleotides read TGTGCCAGCTCACCACCGGGACAGAGCTCCTACAATGAGCAGTTCTTC. Translating gives CASSPPGQSSYNEQFF.

A few counts support this clone. The genes are TRBV18 and TRBJ1-1, with D perhaps TRBD1 (5 bases). The CDR3 runs to 13 residues. Germline lookup yields CDR1 KGHSH and CDR2 LQKENI. Trimming took off 5 bases at V and 1 base at J, with 8 bases between the two ends. The CDR3 reads CASSVQENTEAFF. Here the CDR3 DNA reads TGTGCCAGCTCAGTACAGGAGAACACTGAAGCTTTCTTT.

The chain joins TRBV18 to TRBJ1-4, with 8 bases that match TRBD1. The germline V gene has CDR1 KGHSH and CDR2 LQKENI. Trimming at V came to 3 bases and at J to 3 bases, leaving 3 bases not matched to a gene. This CDR3 region has 15 residues. The CDR3 loop reads CASSPGQGPNEKLFF. In DNA, the CDR3 is TGTGCCAGCTCACCCGGACAGGGCCCTAATGAAAAACTGTTTTTT. Using reference TRBV18 and TRBJ1-4 for the parts outside the CDR3, the full variable domain is NAGVMQNPRHLVRRRGQEARLRCSPMKGHSHVYWYRQLPEEGLKFMVYLQKENIIDESGMPKERFSAEFPKEGPSILRIQQVVRGDSAAYFCASSPGQGPNEKLFFGSGTQLSVL.

This clone has a single count. J is TRBJ2-1 and V is TRBV21-1; the tabulated D call, TRBD1, remains unverified against the DNA. TRBV21-1 is annotated as a pseudogene. CDR3 size: 13 residues. CDR3 DNA: TGTGCCAGCAGTCGACAGAGTCCACGGGAGCAGTTCTTC. Its protein is CASSRQSPREQFF.

The chain recombines TRBV5-1 with TRBJ1-4; D gene unclear. Germline V gene sequence: CDR1 SGHRS, CDR2 YFSETQ. The CDR3 totals 16 residues. The V end lost 0 bases, the J end lost 5 bases, and 14 bases lay between the germline ends. The CDR3 DNA follows: TGCGCCAGCAGCTTGGATTCGGCGGTCGGGAATGAAAAACTGTTTTTT. Its protein is CASSLDSAVGNEKLFF.

The chain couples TRBV7-8 to TRBJ1-2, with TRBD1 as a possible D gene (6 bases). In germline, CDR1 is SGHVS, CDR2 FQNEAQ. V was trimmed by 1 base and J by 5 bases, leaving 11 bases between them. The CDR3 loop spans 14 amino acids. The CDR3 DNA is TGTGCCAGCAGCTTAGGGGGGCAGGCTTATGGCTACACCTTC. This codes for CASSLGGQAYGYTF.

The table lists this clone with a few counts. V is TRBV14 and J is TRBJ1-2; the D gene is possibly TRBD1 (5 bases). The CDR3 consists of 18 residues. Germline CDR1 reads SGHDN; CDR2 reads FVKESK. The V gene lost 2 bases and the J gene lost 4 bases, with 23 bases spanning the gap. Here the CDR3 DNA reads TGTGCCAGCAGCCAATACAGCTACCAGGGTGGCTCCCTCTATGGCTACACCTTC. The encoded protein is CASSQYSYQGGSLYGYTF.

This clone was counted between two and nine times. The chain recombines TRBV2 with TRBJ2-7; 7 nucleotides line up with TRBD1. CDR3 length equals 14 residues. Trimming cost V 6 bases and J 2 bases; bases outside gene matches: 7. Germline V gene sequence: CDR1 SNHLY, CDR2 FYNNEI. The chain's CDR3 is CASSRDSSTYEQYV. CDR3 DNA sequence: TGTGCCAGCAGCCGGGACAGCTCAACCTACGAGCAGTACGTC.

This sequence joins TRBV5-5 and TRBJ1-2; 9 nucleotides agree with TRBD1. J was trimmed by 2 bases and V by 3 bases; bases with no gene match: 5. CDR1 and CDR2 (germline): SGHKS, YYEKEE (reference sequence). CDR3 length equals 15 residues. The CDR3 nucleotides are TGTGCCAGCAGCTATCGGGACAGGGAGAACTATGGCTACACCTTC. Protein: CASSYRDRENYGYTF.